The 30 T cell receptor beta chains reported below all come from one sample, sequenced in a study of CD8 T cells in ankylosing spondylitis. Study observations and caveats: There was a TCR beta motif, made of several highly homologous variants, that appeared characteristic of ankylosing spondylitis blood.

The antigens for these receptors are not known. One entry per CDR3 protein results from TCRdb running MiXCR on the 5' RACE reads. Here the sample spans roughly 350,000 distinct CDR3 sequences, around 7.6% being singletons. Sample: blood, either unsorted or a sorted T cell fraction (not recorded which). The receptors here all came from a male donor with ankylosing spondylitis.

This sequence joins TRBV12-3 or TRBV12-4 and TRBJ1-1; D is unresolved. Trimming stripped 6 bases from V and 0 bases from J, with 8 bases between. The CDR3 runs to 13 residues. The CDR3 nucleotides are TGTGCCAGCAGAGACGTAGTGAACACTGAAGCTTTCTTT. Its protein is CASRDVVNTEAFF.

The sample holds many counts of this clonotype. This rearrangement joins TRBV5-1 to TRBJ1-3; D remains unclear. Trimming cost V 2 bases and J 1 base, with 7 bases left between them. CDR3 length equals 14 residues. Germline values: CDR1 SGHRS, CDR2 YFSETQ. The CDR3 region is CASSFGISGNTIYF. In nucleotides, the CDR3 is TGCGCCAGCAGCTTTGGAATATCTGGAAACACCATATATTTT.

This clonotype was recorded a few times. This chain joins TRBV9 and TRBJ1-5, with D hard to call. This CDR3 is 14 amino acids long. The germline V and J ends were trimmed by 3 bases and 1 base, with 8 bases remaining between them. Germline assignment: CDR1 SGDLS and CDR2 YYNGEE. CDR3 DNA: TGTGCCAGCAGCGAAAGAGGGAGCAATCAGCCCCAGCATTTT. Its protein is CASSERGSNQPQHF.

The sample holds a few counts of this clonotype. The V and J genes are TRBV5-1 and TRBJ2-7, with 8 bases identical to TRBD2. This CDR3 is 16 amino acids long. V lost 0 bases, J lost 2 bases, and 7 bases stayed unmatched. Looked up from germline, CDR1 is SGHRS and CDR2 is YFSETQ. The DNA of the CDR3 is TGCGCCAGCAGCTTGGGAGGTAGCGGGATTACCTACGAGCAGTACTTC. Its translation is CASSLGGSGITYEQYF.

The CDR3 DNA reads as TGCAGTGCTAGAGTCCCCGAGCAGAATGAGCAGTTCTTC. This sequence encodes CSARVPEQNEQFF. The chain carries TRBV20-1 and TRBJ2-1; D ambiguous. Trimming took off 1 base at V and 7 bases at J, with 11 bases between the two ends. This CDR3 spans 13 amino acids. Germline assignment: CDR1 DFQATT and CDR2 SNEGSKA (reference sequence).

The genes are TRBV6-1 and TRBJ2-2; 8 positions match TRBD2. CDR3 size: 15 residues. The germline gives CDR1 MNHNS, CDR2 SASEGT. Trimming at V came to 5 bases and at J to 4 bases, leaving 6 bases not matched to a gene. CDR3 DNA sequence: TGTGCCAGCAGTCCTCGCCTAGCGGGCACCGGGGAGCTGTTTTTT. Its protein product is CASSPRLAGTGELFF.

In its sample, this clonotype was seen a few times. The gene calls are TRBV3-1 and TRBJ2-3, with D perhaps TRBD2 (6 bases). CDR3 length: 14 residues. Deletions cut 4 bases from V and 6 bases from J, with 14 bases between. The V gene's germline CDR1 is LGHDT and CDR2 YNNKEL (reference sequence). The CDR3 region is CASSLWEERDTQYF. CDR3 in DNA: TGTGCCAGCAGCCTTTGGGAGGAAAGGGATACGCAGTATTTT.

V and J are TRBV27 and TRBJ1-5; D is perhaps TRBD1 (6 bases). V was cut by 7 bases and J by 4 bases, with 20 bases left in between. Germline CDR1 and CDR2: MNHEY and SMNVEV (reference sequence). The CDR3 is 16 residues long. CDR3 sequence (DNA): TGTGCCAGCACCTTACTCACTCGGACAGTAAATCAGCCCCAGCATTTT. This translates into CASTLLTRTVNQPQHF.

This clonotype has ten or more counts. The chain has TRBV7-9 and TRBJ2-7, with D uncertain. CDR1 is SEHNR, CDR2 FQNEAQ, per germline (reference sequence). Trimming shortened V by 1 base and J by 2 bases, and 3 bases separated the two germline ends. The CDR3 has 12 residues. The CDR3 DNA follows: TGTGCCAGCAGCTTAGTTGCCTACGAGCAGTACTTC. Its translation is CASSLVAYEQYF.

This chain links TRBV29-1 with TRBJ2-3; D remains unclear. The germline V and J ends were trimmed by 4 bases and 3 bases, with 14 bases remaining between them. Germline CDR1 and CDR2: SQVTM and ANQGSEA. The CDR3 loop spans 14 amino acids. The CDR3 spells CSVVRLGWTDTQYF. CDR3 nucleotides: TGCAGCGTTGTTCGGCTAGGTTGGACAGATACGCAGTATTTT.

V is TRBV3-1 and J is TRBJ2-1; D gene unclear. Germline values: CDR1 LGHDT, CDR2 YNNKEL (reference sequence). The V and J ends lost 3 bases and 8 bases respectively, with 5 bases between them. The length of the CDR3 is 11 residues. The CDR3 region has the DNA TGTGCCAGCAGCCATTCCTATGAGCAGTTCTTC. Protein sequence: CASSHSYEQFF.

Notes on this clonotype: This may be a read error: a much more frequent sequence differs by one nucleotide. The genes are TRBV12-3 or TRBV12-4 and TRBJ2-1, with a possible D match to TRBD1 (5 bases). This CDR3 comprises 15 residues. In DNA form, the CDR3 reads TGTGCCAGCGGTTTAGCTACCTTCGAAGGGGATGAGCAGTTCTTC. Translating it yields CASGLATFEGDEQFF.

This CDR3 reads CASRTGWNEQFF. CDR3 bases: TGTGCCAGCAGAACCGGGTGGAATGAGCAGTTCTTC. The chain has TRBV6-6 and TRBJ2-1, with D uncertain. Trimming took 6 bases from V and 7 from J, leaving 10 bases between them. Germline loops: CDR1 MNHNY, CDR2 SVGAGI (reference sequence). CDR3 length: 12 amino acids.

This clonotype was picked up many times. This rearrangement joins TRBV29-1 to TRBJ1-2; possibly TRBD1 for D (5 bases). The CDR3 contains 11 residues. V was cut by 7 bases and J by 1 base, with 7 bases left in between. Germline assignment: CDR1 SQVTM and CDR2 ANQGSEA. The CDR3 sequence is CSGDSNYGYTF. The CDR3 DNA follows: TGCAGCGGAGACAGTAACTATGGCTACACCTTC.

In its sample, this clonotype was seen many times. This rearrangement joins TRBV29-1 to TRBJ2-3, with TRBD1 identical over 9 bases. V lost 1 base and J lost 3; bases outside the gene matches: 8. The V gene's germline CDR1 is SQVTM and CDR2 ANQGSEA. The CDR3 totals 16 residues. CDR3 region: CSVEGLGQGGTDTQYF. CDR3 DNA: TGCAGCGTTGAAGGCCTGGGACAGGGAGGGACAGATACGCAGTATTTT.

This clonotype was found many times. The chain employs TRBV20-1 and TRBJ2-1; 8 nucleotides align to TRBD2. Germline trimming cut 5 bases from V and 8 bases from J; bases unmatched to any gene: 8. This CDR3 has 13 residues. Germline CDR1 DFQATT, CDR2 SNEGSKA (reference sequence). CDR3: CSARTSPFYEQFF. The CDR3 nucleotides read TGCAGTGCTCGGACTAGCCCTTTTTATGAGCAGTTCTTC.

This clonotype was detected only a few times. J is TRBJ2-1 and V is TRBV20-1; 7 bases are a match to TRBD2. CDR1 and CDR2 (germline): DFQATT, SNEGSKA (reference sequence). Trimming removed 5 bases from V and 2 bases from J; junction bases left unmatched: 12. The CDR3 is made up of 16 amino acids. This CDR3 reads CSAPQPPGGAYNEQFF. The CDR3, as DNA: TGCAGTGCTCCCCAACCCCCGGGAGGCGCCTACAATGAGCAGTTCTTC.

This clonotype was found a few times. As DNA, the CDR3 is TGCGCCAGCAGCTTGGAGGGACCGAGCACAGATACGCAGTATTTT. It translates to CASSLEGPSTDTQYF. This rearrangement joins TRBV5-1 to TRBJ2-3, with D tentatively TRBD1 or TRBD2 (5 bases each). In germline, CDR1 is SGHRS, CDR2 YFSETQ. V was pared by 0 bases and J by 0 bases, with 8 bases between. The CDR3 has 15 amino acids.

This clonotype was detected many times. The chain recombines TRBV20-1 with TRBJ2-3; D may be TRBD1 (6 bases). CDR1 is DFQATT and CDR2 is SNEGSKA in the germline V gene (reference sequence). The CDR3 is made up of 14 amino acids. The V gene lost 3 bases and the J gene lost 6 bases, with 16 bases spanning the gap. The CDR3 sequence is CSARGAQWLDTQYF. CDR3 nucleotide sequence: TGCAGTGCTAGGGGGGCCCAGTGGTTGGATACGCAGTATTTT.

This clonotype turned up a few times. V and J are TRBV5-1 and TRBJ1-2; TRBD1 matches 7 bases. In germline, CDR1 is SGHRS, CDR2 YFSETQ. The V segment lost 0 bases and the J segment 4 bases; nucleotides outside the gene matches: 12. The CDR3 is 17 amino acids. The CDR3 is CASSLVSGTANTYGYTF. DNA of the CDR3: TGCGCCAGCAGCTTGGTTTCCGGGACAGCGAACACCTATGGCTACACCTTC.

The chain carries TRBV7-9 and TRBJ1-1, with TRBD1 matching 8 bases. Germline CDR1 reads SEHNR; CDR2 reads FQNEAQ (reference sequence). CDR3 length: 15 amino acids. V dropped 3 bases and J dropped 5; count of bases not matched to a gene: 8. CDR3 bases: TGTGCCAGCAGCTTGGGCGTACAGGGGGGGACTGAAGCTTTCTTT. Translated: CASSLGVQGGTEAFF.

This clonotype was seen only a few times. V usage is TRBV27 and J usage is TRBJ1-2; no clear D gene. CDR3 length: 15 amino acids. Germline V gene lookup returns CDR1 MNHEY and CDR2 SMNVEV (reference sequence). The V gene lost 10 bases and the J gene lost 0 bases, with 18 bases spanning the gap. CDR3 sequence: CANPGTLEANYGYTF. CDR3 sequence (DNA): TGTGCCAACCCTGGAACCCTGGAGGCTAACTATGGCTACACCTTC.

CDR3 region: CATSRDLAGWETQYF. CDR3 nucleotides: TGTGCCACCAGCAGGGATCTAGCGGGGTGGGAGACCCAGTACTTC. The chain carries TRBV15 and TRBJ2-5, with 9 positions matching TRBD2. J gave up 5 bases and V 3 bases, and 7 bases lay outside the gene matches. Germline CDR1 reads LNHNV; CDR2 reads YYDKDF (reference sequence). The CDR3 sequence is 15 residues long.

The chain joins TRBV27 to TRBJ2-7; no clear D. The CDR3 has 13 amino acids. The germline gives CDR1 MNHEY, CDR2 SMNVEV (reference sequence). V was clipped by 6 bases and J by 3 bases, with 12 bases between them. The CDR3 is CASSIRAGYEQYF. The CDR3 nucleotides are TGTGCCAGCAGCATCCGGGCCGGCTACGAGCAGTACTTC.

The chain links TRBV12-3 or TRBV12-4 to TRBJ1-5; 11 nucleotides agree with TRBD1. The ends lost 5 bases at V and 6 bases at J; junction bases unmatched: 6. There are 15 residues in the CDR3. CDR3 loop: CASSPGTGGTQPQHF. CDR3 sequence (DNA): TGTGCCAGCAGTCCCGGGACAGGGGGGACTCAGCCCCAGCATTTT.

This clonotype was observed a few times. The chain joins TRBV19 to TRBJ2-3; D may be TRBD2 (6 bases). The CDR3 spans 14 residues. The germline V gene has CDR1 LNHDA and CDR2 SQIVND (reference sequence). Trimming shortened V by 6 bases and J by 0 bases, and 10 bases separated the two germline ends. The CDR3 bases are TGTGCCAGTAGAGGGAGGATAAGCACAGATACGCAGTATTTT. Protein sequence: CASRGRISTDTQYF.

This clonotype was counted many times. The CDR3 spells CASSWTGESYEQYF. Written as DNA, the CDR3 is TGTGCCAGCAGCTGGACAGGGGAATCCTACGAGCAGTACTTC. J is TRBJ2-7 and V is TRBV12-3 or TRBV12-4, with TRBD1 matching 9 bases. V dropped 6 bases and J dropped 1; count of bases not matched to a gene: 4. The CDR3 spans 14 residues.

This clonotype was observed many times. The chain combines TRBV7-8 with TRBJ1-2, with 9 bases that match TRBD1. The CDR3 contains 16 residues. V dropped 5 bases and J dropped 4; count of bases not matched to a gene: 11. Germline V lookup: CDR1 SGHVS, CDR2 FQNEAQ. The DNA of the CDR3 is TGTGCCAGCAGCAAGGGACAGGGACAATCGGGCTATGGCTACACCTTC. It translates to CASSKGQGQSGYGYTF.

A few counts support this clonotype. CDR3 sequence (DNA): TGTGCCAGCAGCTCGGACAACTACAATGAGCAGTTCTTC. Translating gives CASSSDNYNEQFF. The chain links TRBV7-9 to TRBJ2-1, with a tentative D call TRBD1 (5 bases). The CDR3 length is 13 residues. In germline, CDR1 is SEHNR, CDR2 FQNEAQ (reference sequence). V lost 4 bases, J lost 3 bases, and 7 bases lay in between.

This clonotype was observed at least ten times. The chain has TRBV4-1 and TRBJ1-1, with 9 nucleotides matching TRBD1. The ends lost 4 bases at V and 1 base at J; junction bases unmatched: 4. Germline CDR1 is MGHRA and CDR2 is YSYEKL. The CDR3 has 15 amino acids. CDR3 nucleotide sequence: TGCGCCAGCAGCCGATCGGACAGGGGGAACACTGAAGCTTTCTTT. Protein sequence: CASSRSDRGNTEAFF.